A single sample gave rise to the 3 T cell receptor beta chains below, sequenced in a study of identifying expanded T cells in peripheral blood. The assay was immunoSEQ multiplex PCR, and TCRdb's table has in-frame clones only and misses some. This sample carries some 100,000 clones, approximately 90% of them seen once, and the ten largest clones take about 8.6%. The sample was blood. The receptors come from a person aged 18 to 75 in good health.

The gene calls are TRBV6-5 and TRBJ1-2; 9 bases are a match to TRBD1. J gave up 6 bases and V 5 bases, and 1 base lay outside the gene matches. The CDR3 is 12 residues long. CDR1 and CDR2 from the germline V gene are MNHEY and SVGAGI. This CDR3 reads CASSRQGDGYTF. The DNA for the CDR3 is TGTGCCAGCAGTCGACAGGGGGATGGCTACACCTTC.

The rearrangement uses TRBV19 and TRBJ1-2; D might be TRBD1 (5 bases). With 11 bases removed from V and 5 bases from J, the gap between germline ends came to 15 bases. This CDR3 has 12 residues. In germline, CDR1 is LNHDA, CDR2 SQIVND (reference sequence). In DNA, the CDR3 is TGTGCCCTTCCGGGGCTCCAATATGGCTACACCTTC. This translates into CALPGLQYGYTF. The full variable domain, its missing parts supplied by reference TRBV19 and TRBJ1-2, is DGGITQSPKYLFRKEGQNVTLSCEQNLNHDAMYWYRQDPGQGLRLIYYSQIVNDFQKGDIAEGYSVSREKKESFPLTVTSAQKNPTAFYLCALPGLQYGYTFGSGTRLTVV.

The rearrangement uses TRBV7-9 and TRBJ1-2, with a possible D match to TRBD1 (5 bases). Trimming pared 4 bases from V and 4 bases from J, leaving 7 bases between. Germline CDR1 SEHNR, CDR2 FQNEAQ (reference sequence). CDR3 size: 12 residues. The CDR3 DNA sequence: TGTGCCAGCAGCTGGGACCTCTATGGCTACACCTTC. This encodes CASSWDLYGYTF.